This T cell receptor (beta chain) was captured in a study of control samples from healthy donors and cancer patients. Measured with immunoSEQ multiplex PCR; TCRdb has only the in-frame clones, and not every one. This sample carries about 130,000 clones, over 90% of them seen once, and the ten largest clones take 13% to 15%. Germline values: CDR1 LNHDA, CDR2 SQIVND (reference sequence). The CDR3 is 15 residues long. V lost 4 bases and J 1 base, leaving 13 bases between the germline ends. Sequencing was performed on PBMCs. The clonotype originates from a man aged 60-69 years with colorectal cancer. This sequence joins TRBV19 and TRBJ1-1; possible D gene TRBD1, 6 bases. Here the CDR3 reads CASSTRGHQNTEAFF. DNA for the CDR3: TGTGCCAGTAGTACCCGGGGACACCAGAACACTGAAGCTTTCTTT.